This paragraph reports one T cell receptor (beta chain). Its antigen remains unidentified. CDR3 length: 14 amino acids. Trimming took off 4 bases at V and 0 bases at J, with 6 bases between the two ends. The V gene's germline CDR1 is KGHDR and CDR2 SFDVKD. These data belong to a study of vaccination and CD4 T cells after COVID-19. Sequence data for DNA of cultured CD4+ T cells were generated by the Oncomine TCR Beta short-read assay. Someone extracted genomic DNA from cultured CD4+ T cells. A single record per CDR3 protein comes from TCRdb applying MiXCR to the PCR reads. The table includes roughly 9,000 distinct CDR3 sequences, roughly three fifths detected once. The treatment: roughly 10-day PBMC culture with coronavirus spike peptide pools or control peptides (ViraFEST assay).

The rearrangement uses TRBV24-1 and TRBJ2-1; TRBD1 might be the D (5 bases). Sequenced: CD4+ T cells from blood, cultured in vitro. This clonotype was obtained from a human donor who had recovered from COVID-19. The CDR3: CATSEQDSYNEQFF. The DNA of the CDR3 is TGTGCCACCAGTGAACAGGACTCCTACAATGAGCAGTTCTTC.